This T cell receptor (beta chain) was retrieved from a study of cytomegalovirus exposure and HLA in healthy donors. The study, taken as a whole, reports: Roughly uniform sequencing depth across donors was assumed, possibly incorrectly. TCR beta V- and J-gene trimming, according to a later analysis, was linked to a missense DCLRE1C variant.

As concerns this clone: What it binds is unknown.

The primer mix had 60 Vbeta and 13 Jbeta primers. The repertoire was sequenced with immunoSEQ multiplex PCR; TCRdb's copy has only in-frame clones and lacks some. Of 90,000 to 150,000 clones in the sample, approximately 80% are singletons; the top ten hold 1.5% to 2%. This CDR3 has 15 amino acids. Trimming stripped 5 bases from V and 4 bases from J, with 18 bases between. Germline assignment: CDR1 SGHVS and CDR2 FNYEAQ. The rearrangement uses TRBV7-6 and TRBJ2-7; tentative D call: TRBD2 (5 bases). Specimen: PBMCs. The clonotype was recovered from a man aged 40-50 years in good health and CMV-seronegative. The CDR3: CASSLVGSEGYEQYF. CDR3 in DNA: TGTGCCAGCAGCCTTGTAGGTAGCGAGGGATACGAGCAGTACTTC. Based on the CDR3 plus reference TRBV7-6 and TRBJ2-7, the full variable domain is GAGVSQSPRYKVTKRGQDVALRCDPISGHVSLYWYRQALGQGPEFLTYFNYEAQQDKSGLPNDRFSAERPEGSISTLTIQRTEQRDSAMYRCASSLVGSEGYEQYFGPGTRLTVT.